The 25 T cell receptor beta chains below all came from one sample that was sequenced in a study of shared clonotypes between healthy human individuals. Measured with immunoSEQ multiplex PCR; TCRdb has only the in-frame clones, and not every one. The sample contains approximately 2,300,000 clones, 85% to 95% of which appear only once. The sequenced sample consisted of naive CD4+ T cells from PBMCs. Stated subset: CD45RA+ positively selected. Receptor source: a man aged 18-30 years in good health. Some clones in this sample may be carry-over from other donors' samples.

This clone occurred once. The gene calls are TRBV5-1 and TRBJ1-5; no definite D call. CDR3 length: 16 amino acids. V lost 0 bases and J lost 5, with 15 bases in between. Germline V gene data show CDR1 as SGHRS and CDR2 as YFSETQ. CDR3 residues: CASSLAASPDHQPQHF. The CDR3 coding sequence is TGCGCCAGCAGCTTGGCGGCGTCTCCGGACCATCAGCCCCAGCATTTT.

This chain joins TRBV7-2 and TRBJ2-7, with TRBD2 matching 8 bases. With V trimmed by 5 bases and J by 4 bases, 7 bases remained unmatched. Germline V gives CDR1 SGHTA, CDR2 FQGNSA. The length of the CDR3 is 14 residues. CDR3 bases: TGTGCCAGCAGCCCAGCAGCGGGAGTATACGAGCAGTACTTC. Its protein is CASSPAAGVYEQYF.

The chain joins TRBV11-2 to TRBJ1-3; no definite D call. The germline gives CDR1 SGHAT, CDR2 FQNNGV. V lost 2 bases, J lost 3 bases, and 11 bases lay in between. The CDR3 spans 15 residues. CDR3 protein: CASSLNGLLGNTIYF. In DNA form, the CDR3 reads TGTGCCAGCAGCTTAAACGGGTTACTTGGAAACACCATATATTTT.

This clone has a single count. V is TRBV7-9 and J is TRBJ2-1, with 11 bases fitting TRBD2. The CDR3 has 15 amino acids. CDR1 is SEHNR and CDR2 is FQNEAQ in the germline V gene (reference sequence). The V gene end was trimmed by 5 bases and the J gene end by 8 bases; junction bases not matched to a gene: 8. The CDR3 loop reads CASSETSGSFYEQFF. CDR3 nucleotide sequence: TGTGCCAGCAGCGAAACTAGCGGGAGTTTCTATGAGCAGTTCTTC.

This chain joins TRBV28 and TRBJ2-7; a weak D match, TRBD2 (6 bases). CDR3 length: 16 residues. With 3 bases removed from V and 4 bases from J, the gap between germline ends came to 19 bases. The germline gives CDR1 MDHEN, CDR2 SYDVKM. The CDR3 DNA is TGTGCCAGCAGTTTTGGGCTGAAGGGTCGGGGGTACGAGCAGTACTTC. Protein: CASSFGLKGRGYEQYF.

The rearrangement links TRBV18 to TRBJ2-2, with 13 bases lining up with TRBD2. V shed 6 bases and J 13 bases; nucleotides not matched to a gene: 5. This CDR3 is 13 amino acids long. Germline V gene lookup returns CDR1 KGHSH and CDR2 LQKENI. The DNA for the CDR3 is TGTGCCAGCTCTCAAGGACTAGCGGGAGTGCTGTTTTTT. Translated, it gives CASSQGLAGVLFF.

The V and J genes are TRBV2 and TRBJ2-7; TRBD1 might be the D (5 bases). Trimming took 5 bases from V and 2 from J, leaving 10 bases between them. The CDR3 runs to 13 residues. CDR1 is SNHLY, CDR2 FYNNEI, per germline. The CDR3 sequence is CASSPGLAYEQYF. The CDR3 bases are TGTGCCAGCAGTCCAGGGCTGGCCTACGAGCAGTACTTC.

This clone has a single count. The V call is TRBV7-3, the J call TRBJ2-2; either TRBD1 or TRBD2 may fit D (6 bases each). The germline CDR1 and CDR2 sequences are SGHTA and FQGTGA. The CDR3 sequence is 15 residues long. V dropped 7 bases and J dropped 3 bases, with 15 bases sitting between them. This CDR3 is CASTEYGGYTGELFF. As DNA, the CDR3 is TGTGCCAGCACCGAATACGGGGGCTACACCGGGGAGCTGTTTTTT.

This clone has a single count. This CDR3 is also generated by other DNA sequences in the sample. V gene TRBV6-6 combines with J gene TRBJ2-7, with TRBD2 matching over 9 bases. There are 14 residues in the CDR3. J gave up 4 bases and V 0 bases, and 1 base lay outside the gene matches. Looked up from germline, CDR1 is MNHNY and CDR2 is SVGAGI (reference sequence). CDR3 nucleotides: TGTGCCAGCAGTTACTCAGCGGGAGGTTACGAGCAGTACTTC. Its protein product is CASSYSAGGYEQYF.

This clone is a singleton in its sample. This rearrangement joins TRBV27 to TRBJ2-7, with 7 bases that match TRBD2. The V gene end was trimmed by 6 bases and the J gene end by 3 bases; junction bases not matched to a gene: 14. CDR3 size: 16 residues. The germline gives CDR1 MNHEY, CDR2 SMNVEV (reference sequence). CDR3 DNA: TGTGCCAGCAGAAGACGGGGGGAGGGCCCTCTCTACGAGCAGTACTTC. Amino acid sequence: CASRRRGEGPLYEQYF.

A few counts support this clone. V and J are TRBV6-1 and TRBJ2-2; the D is unclear. The CDR3 loop spans 17 amino acids. Trimming cost V 4 bases and J 5 bases, with 20 bases left between them. Germline V gene lookup returns CDR1 MNHNS and CDR2 SASEGT. The CDR3 DNA follows: TGTGCCAGCAGTGGAGAGAGGCCGTCTTTCAGGACCGGGGAGCTGTTTTTT. Protein: CASSGERPSFRTGELFF.

The chain recombines TRBV2 with TRBJ1-2; 9 bases fit TRBD1. V shed 8 bases, J shed 8 bases, and the junction held 6 bases outside the gene matches. The germline CDR1 and CDR2 sequences are SNHLY and FYNNEI. This CDR3 has 12 amino acids. The CDR3 bases are TGTGCCAGCGGGACAGGGACTGAAGGCTACACCTTC. This gives the protein CASGTGTEGYTF.

The V call is TRBV28, the J call TRBJ1-5; D uncertain. Germline assignment: CDR1 MDHEN and CDR2 SYDVKM. The V end was cut by 6 bases, the J end by 5 bases, with 11 bases between. The CDR3 covers 13 residues. CDR3 protein: CASRKKVYQPQHF. The CDR3 coding sequence is TGTGCCAGCAGGAAAAAGGTCTATCAGCCCCAGCATTTT.

For the CDR3, the DNA is TGTGCCAGCAGCTTCGGACAGGGGAGCGGGGAGCTGTTTTTT. Translating it yields CASSFGQGSGELFF. The chain combines TRBV7-2 with TRBJ2-2, with TRBD1 matching 9 bases. Germline CDR1 and CDR2: SGHTA and FQGNSA. V lost 3 bases, J lost 7 bases, and 3 bases stayed unmatched. This CDR3 comprises 14 residues.

This chain uses TRBV5-4 with TRBJ2-6; D is tentatively TRBD1 or TRBD2 (5 bases each). With 3 bases removed from V and 4 bases from J, the gap between germline ends came to 11 bases. Germline CDR1 is SGHNT and CDR2 is YYREEE (reference sequence). CDR3 size: 15 residues. Here the CDR3 reads CASSSGPLGANVLTF. CDR3 sequence (DNA): TGTGCCAGCAGCTCGGGACCTCTAGGGGCCAACGTCCTGACTTTC.

This chain uses TRBV28 with TRBJ2-2, with TRBD1 identical over 8 bases. V trimming: 2 bases; J trimming: 5 bases; junction bases outside the gene matches: 4. The CDR3 length is 15 residues. From germline, CDR1 is MDHEN and CDR2 SYDVKM. The CDR3 here is CASSLQGARTGELFF. In DNA, the CDR3 is TGTGCCAGCAGTTTACAGGGGGCGCGGACCGGGGAGCTGTTTTTT.

This clone turned up a few times. The chain employs TRBV30 and TRBJ1-2, with 7 bases matching TRBD1. J lost 6 bases, V lost 8 bases, and 12 bases had no gene match. Germline V gene sequence: CDR1 GTSNPN, CDR2 SVGIG (reference sequence). CDR3 length equals 13 residues. The DNA for the CDR3 is TGTGCCGGGGATGAGAGGGGGCAACATGGCTACACCTTC. This sequence encodes CAGDERGQHGYTF.

The J gene is TRBJ2-3, the V gene TRBV30; TRBD2 might be the D (5 bases). V gave up 2 bases and J gave up 4 bases, with 10 bases separating them. In germline, CDR1 is GTSNPN, CDR2 SVGIG (reference sequence). The CDR3 spans 13 residues. CDR3 sequence reads: CAWSLGGPDTQYF. CDR3 bases: TGTGCCTGGAGTCTTGGCGGGCCAGATACGCAGTATTTT.

A word on this clone: Other DNA sequences of this sample code for an identical CDR3. The V and J genes are TRBV15 and TRBJ1-1, with 10 positions matching TRBD1. The CDR3 totals 15 residues. CDR1 and CDR2 from the germline V gene are LNHNV and YYDKDF (reference sequence). The ends lost 0 bases at V and 4 bases at J; junction bases unmatched: 2. CDR3 sequence reads: CATSRDRTGGTEAFF. The CDR3 DNA reads as TGTGCCACCAGCAGAGACCGGACAGGGGGCACTGAAGCTTTCTTT. Complete variable domain (other parts from reference TRBV15 and TRBJ1-1): DAMVIQNPRYQVTQFGKPVTLSCSQTLNHNVMYWYQQKSSQAPKLLFHYYDKDFNNEADTPDNFQSRRPNTSFCFLDIRSPGLGDTAMYLCATSRDRTGGTEAFFGQGTRLTVV.

The chain uses TRBV5-8 and TRBJ1-4; the match to TRBD1 covers 8 bases. The V gene's germline CDR1 is SGHTS and CDR2 YDEGEE. The length of the CDR3 is 16 residues. V was clipped by 0 bases and J by 2 bases; unmatched bases: 3. This chain's CDR3 is CASSLGTGTTNEKLFF. As DNA, the CDR3 is TGTGCCAGCAGCTTGGGGACAGGGACGACTAATGAAAAACTGTTTTTT.

The CDR3 region is CASREGQGRTGELFF. The CDR3 bases are TGTGCCAGCAGGGAAGGACAGGGAAGGACCGGGGAGCTGTTTTTT. The chain combines TRBV7-9 with TRBJ2-2; 8 positions match TRBD1. Germline V CDR1 and CDR2: SEHNR, FQNEAQ (reference sequence). There are 15 residues in the CDR3. Germline trimming cut 6 bases from V and 5 bases from J; bases unmatched to any gene: 8.

The count of this clone is one. The chain is built from TRBV7-2 and TRBJ2-5; no definite D call. Trimming stripped 1 base from V and 1 base from J, with 13 bases between. In germline, CDR1 is SGHTA, CDR2 FQGNSA. There are 16 residues in the CDR3. CDR3 nucleotides: TGTGCCAGCAGCTTAGGTGCAACTCCCTCCCAAGAGACCCAGTACTTC. Its translation is CASSLGATPSQETQYF.

V is TRBV5-1 and J is TRBJ2-1, with a possible D match to TRBD1 (6 bases). V was trimmed by 1 base and J by 9 bases, leaving 14 bases between them. The CDR3 sequence is 14 residues long. From germline, CDR1 is SGHRS and CDR2 YFSETQ. This CDR3 is CASSLRGTGSEQFF. The CDR3 region has the DNA TGCGCCAGCAGCTTGAGGGGGACCGGATCTGAGCAGTTCTTC.

Notes on this clone: The sample holds other DNA sequences that translate to the same CDR3. The genes are TRBV5-1 and TRBJ2-7; possibly TRBD1 for D (6 bases). The CDR3 is made up of 12 amino acids. Trimming removed 4 bases from V and 3 bases from J, with 8 bases in between. The germline V gene has CDR1 SGHRS and CDR2 YFSETQ. The CDR3 bases are TGCGCCAGCAGCCTAGGGGGCTACGAGCAGTACTTC. Its translation: CASSLGGYEQYF.

As to this clone: Other DNA variants within this sample encode the same CDR3. The chain combines TRBV18 with TRBJ2-5; the D gene is possibly TRBD1 (5 bases). CDR3 size: 15 residues. Between the trimmed V and J ends, which lost 3 bases and 2 bases, there was a span of 13 bases. In germline, CDR1 is KGHSH, CDR2 LQKENI. The DNA of the CDR3 is TGTGCCAGCTCACCGGTATCAGGGTCGCAAGAGACCCAGTACTTC. Encoded protein: CASSPVSGSQETQYF.